The present T cell receptor beta chain was sequenced within a study of tumor-infiltrating lymphocytes in glioblastoma multiforme. TCRB libraries came from RNA via three nested multiplex PCR rounds. Via MiXCR, TCRdb re-called the multiplex PCR reads, giving one row per CDR3 protein. Of about 32,000 distinct CDR3 sequences listed, roughly 64% are singletons. The CDR3 spans 14 residues. Germline V lookup: CDR1 SNHLY, CDR2 FYNNEI. Details on this clonotype: One junction end disagrees with the germline gene, perhaps due to a read error.

The chain is built from TRBV2 and TRBJ2-4; D is unclear. This TCR was recovered from a male donor with glioblastoma. The source material was brain tumor tissue. DNA of the CDR3: TGTGCCATCAGTGAGGACCTAGCCAAAAACATTCAGTACTTC. Protein sequence: CAISEDLAKNIQYF.